Included here is one T cell receptor beta chain sequence, with context. The sample is drawn from a study of cytomegalovirus exposure and HLA in healthy donors. A multiplex PCR was run with 60 Vbeta primers and 13 Jbeta primers. Produced via immunoSEQ multiplex PCR; TCRdb's table is partial and in-frame only. The repertoire includes approximately 140,000 clones, 55% to 75% of them detected once, and around 2.6% sits in the top ten. J gave up 6 bases and V 0 bases, and 5 bases lay outside the gene matches. The CDR3 is made up of 15 amino acids. Germline-derived CDR1 and CDR2 are SGHRS and YFSETQ. The sequenced material came from PBMCs. This chain joins TRBV5-1 and TRBJ2-2, with 7 bases fitting TRBD1. The origin of this receptor is a human donor in good health. Written as DNA, the CDR3 is TGCGCCAGCAGCTTGGCCGGACAGGACCCCGGGGAGCTGTTTTTT. Amino acid sequence: CASSLAGQDPGELFF.